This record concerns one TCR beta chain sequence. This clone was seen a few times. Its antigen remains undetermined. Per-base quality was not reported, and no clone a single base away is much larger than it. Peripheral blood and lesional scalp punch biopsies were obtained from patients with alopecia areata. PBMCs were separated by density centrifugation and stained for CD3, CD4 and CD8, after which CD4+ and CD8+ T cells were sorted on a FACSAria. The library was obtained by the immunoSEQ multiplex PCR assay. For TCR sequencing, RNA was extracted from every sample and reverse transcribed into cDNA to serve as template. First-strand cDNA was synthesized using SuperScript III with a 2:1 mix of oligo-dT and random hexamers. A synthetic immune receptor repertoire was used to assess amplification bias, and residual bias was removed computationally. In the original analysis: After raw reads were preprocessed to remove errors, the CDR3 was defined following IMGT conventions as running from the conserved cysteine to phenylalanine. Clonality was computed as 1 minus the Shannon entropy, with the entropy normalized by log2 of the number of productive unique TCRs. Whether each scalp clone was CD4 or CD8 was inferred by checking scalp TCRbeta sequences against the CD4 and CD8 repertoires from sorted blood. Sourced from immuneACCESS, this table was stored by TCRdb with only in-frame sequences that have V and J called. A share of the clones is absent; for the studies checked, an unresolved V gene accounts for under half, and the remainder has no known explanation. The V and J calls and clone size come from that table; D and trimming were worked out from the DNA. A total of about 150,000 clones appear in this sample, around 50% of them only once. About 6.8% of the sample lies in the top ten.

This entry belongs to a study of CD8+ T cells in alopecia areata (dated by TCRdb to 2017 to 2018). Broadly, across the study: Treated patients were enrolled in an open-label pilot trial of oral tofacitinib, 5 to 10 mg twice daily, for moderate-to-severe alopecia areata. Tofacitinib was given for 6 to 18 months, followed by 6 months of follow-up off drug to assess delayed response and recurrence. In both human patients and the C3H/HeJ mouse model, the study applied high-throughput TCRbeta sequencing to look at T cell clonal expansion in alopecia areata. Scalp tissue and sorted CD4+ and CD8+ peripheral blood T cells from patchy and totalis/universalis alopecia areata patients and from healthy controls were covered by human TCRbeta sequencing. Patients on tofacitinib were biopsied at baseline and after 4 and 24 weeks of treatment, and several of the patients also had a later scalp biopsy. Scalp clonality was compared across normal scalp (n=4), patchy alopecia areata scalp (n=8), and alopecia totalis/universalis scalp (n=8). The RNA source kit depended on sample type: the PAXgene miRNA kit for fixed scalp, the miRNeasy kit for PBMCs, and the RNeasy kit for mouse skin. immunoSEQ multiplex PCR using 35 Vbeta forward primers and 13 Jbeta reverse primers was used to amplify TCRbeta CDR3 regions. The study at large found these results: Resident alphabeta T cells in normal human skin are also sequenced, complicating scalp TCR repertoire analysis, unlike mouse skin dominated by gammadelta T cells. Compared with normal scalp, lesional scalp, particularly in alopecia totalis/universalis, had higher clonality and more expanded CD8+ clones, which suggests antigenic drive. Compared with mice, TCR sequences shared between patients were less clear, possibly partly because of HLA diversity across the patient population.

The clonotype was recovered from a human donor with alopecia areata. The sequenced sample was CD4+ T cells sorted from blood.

The CDR3: CASSPDRAHNQPQHF. Read as DNA, the sequence is TGTGCCAGCAGTCCGGACAGGGCCCACAATCAGCCCCAGCATTTT. Recombination linked TRBV2 to TRBJ1-5, and 8 junctional nucleotides match TRBD1. The germline V end is reduced by 5 bases and the J end by 3 bases; junction bases left unmatched: 6. CDR3 length: 15 amino acids, cysteine to phenylalanine. Only CDR3 DNA remains: 45 bases, in frame from the first base. From the germline V gene, CDR1 is SNHLY and CDR2 is FYNNEI. Supplemented by the reference TRBV2 and TRBJ1-5 proteins around the CDR3, the complete variable domain is EPEVTQTPSHQVTQMGQEVILRCVPISNHLYFYWYRQILGQKVEFLVSFYNNEISEKSEIFDDQFSVERPDGSNFTLKIRSTKLEDSAMYFCASSPDRAHNQPQHFGDGTRLSIL.